The rows below give T cell receptor beta chains drawn from one sample of a study of CD8+ T cells in alopecia areata. Sequencing used immunoSEQ multiplex PCR; TCRdb keeps in-frame clones, though not all of them. The data hold about 120,000 clones, with 50% to 55% observed a single time. Sequencing was performed on CD4+ T cells sorted from blood, taken at week 4, from a patient treated with tofacitinib. The receptors were sampled from a human donor with alopecia areata. CDR3s include the opening cysteine and the closing phenylalanine or tryptophan. A D gene is named only where the DNA matches it firmly. Size values are once, few and many counts, or a class for expanded clones, and some rows have none.

TRBV19	15	NA	NA	TRBJ1-2	CASTKRIGYDYGYTF	TGTGCCAGTACCAAGCGTATAGGGTACGACTATGGCTACACCTTC
TRBV18	13	TRBD1	many	TRBJ1-4	CASHRGGNEKLFF	TGTGCCAGCCACAGGGGCGGGAATGAAAAACTGTTTTTT
TRBV6-5	15	NA	NA	TRBJ2-3	CASRLSFPSTDTQYF	TGTGCCAGCAGATTAAGCTTCCCAAGCACAGATACGCAGTATTTT
TRBV25-1	13	NA	few	TRBJ2-5	CASKRGAQETQYF	TGTGCCAGCAAGAGAGGGGCACAAGAGACCCAGTACTTC
TRBV30	13	TRBD1	NA	TRBJ2-1	CAWIRGLVSEQFF	TGTGCCTGGATCAGGGGGCTAGTAAGTGAGCAGTTCTTC
TRBV30	13	NA	NA	TRBJ1-5	CAWSVRGGQPQHF	TGTGCCTGGAGTGTAAGAGGGGGTCAGCCCCAGCATTTT
TRBV20-1	11	NA	few	TRBJ1-1	CSVGHHTEAFF	TGCAGTGTGGGACACCACACTGAAGCTTTCTTT
TRBV30	15	TRBD2	few	TRBJ2-1	CASARLAGGIDEQFF	TGTGCCTCAGCCCGACTAGCGGGAGGGATCGATGAGCAGTTCTTC
TRBV7-9	15	NA	NA	TRBJ2-3	CASSLFRDPTDTQYF	TGTGCCAGCAGCCTCTTCCGGGACCCAACAGATACGCAGTATTTT
TRBV30	15	TRBD2	NA	TRBJ2-2	CAWKVLAGLTGELFF	TGTGCCTGGAAGGTCCTAGCGGGACTCACCGGGGAGCTGTTTTTT
TRBV6-5	11	NA	NA	TRBJ1-2	CASTDGYGYTF	TGTGCCAGCACAGACGGCTATGGCTACACCTTC
TRBV30	14	NA	NA	TRBJ1-2	CAWSAPGRHYGYTF	TGTGCCTGGAGTGCTCCCGGGCGACACTATGGCTACACCTTC
TRBV19	15	NA	few	TRBJ2-6	CASSMIGSGANVLTF	TGTGCCAGTAGTATGATCGGCTCTGGGGCCAACGTCCTGACTTTC
TRBV29-1	13	TRBD1	few	TRBJ2-5	CSVGQLIQETQYF	TGCAGCGTGGGACAGCTAATACAAGAGACCCAGTACTTC
TRBV18	14	TRBD2	NA	TRBJ2-1	CASSPTSGTDEQFF	TGTGCCAGCTCACCAACTAGCGGTACCGATGAGCAGTTCTTC
TRBV30	18	NA	NA	TRBJ2-1	CAWSVLRLARPLYNEQFF	TGTGCCTGGAGTGTATTAAGGCTAGCGCGTCCTTTGTACAATGAGCAGTTCTTC
TRBV30	12	NA	NA	TRBJ2-5	CAWSSTSETQYF	TGTGCCTGGAGTTCGACATCGGAGACCCAGTACTTC
TRBV12-5	17	NA	NA	TRBJ2-4	CASGPLDSPYGGNIQYF	TGTGCTAGTGGTCCTTTGGACAGTCCCTACGGCGGGAACATTCAGTACTTC
TRBV19	12	NA	once	TRBJ1-2	CASSTRTYGYTF	TGTGCCAGTAGTACCCGGACCTATGGCTACACCTTC
TRBV29-1	14	TRBD1	few	TRBJ1-1	CSVVDRSLNTEAFF	TGCAGCGTTGTGGACAGGTCCCTGAACACTGAAGCTTTCTTT
TRBV29-1	13	NA	once	TRBJ2-7	CSALRDSPYEQYF	TGCAGCGCCCTGAGAGACAGCCCCTACGAGCAGTACTTC
TRBV30	10	NA	NA	TRBJ1-4	CASSNEKLFF	TGTGCCTCCTCAAATGAAAAACTGTTTTTT
TRBV6-5	14	NA	NA	TRBJ1-1	CASSYQGFRAEAFF	TGTGCCAGCAGTTACCAGGGGTTTCGGGCTGAAGCTTTCTTT
TRBV9	17	TRBD1	NA	TRBJ2-1	CASSVDSKAGGLNEQFF	TGTGCCAGCAGCGTAGATAGTAAGGCAGGGGGCTTGAATGAGCAGTTCTTC
TRBV2	15	NA	once	TRBJ1-2	CASSPGMSDYYGYTF	TGTGCCAGCAGTCCGGGGATGAGCGACTACTATGGCTACACCTTC
TRBV21-1	13	NA	NA	TRBJ2-1	CASAAGGPEEQFF	TGTGCCAGCGCAGCGGGAGGGCCGGAAGAGCAGTTCTTC
TRBV18	14	TRBD1	few	TRBJ1-1	CASSRQGARTEAFF	TGTGCCAGCTCAAGACAGGGGGCGCGAACTGAAGCTTTCTTT
TRBV6-4	12	NA	few	TRBJ1-6	CARGAGDSPLHF	TGTGCCAGAGGGGCAGGGGATTCACCCCTCCACTTT
TRBV30	15	TRBD2	NA	TRBJ2-3	CAWSVGSGRTDTQYF	TGTGCCTGGAGTGTCGGTAGCGGGAGGACAGATACGCAGTATTTT
TRBV23-1	15	TRBD1	NA	TRBJ2-7	CASSRVRDRVTEQYF	TGCGCCAGCAGTCGGGTCAGGGACAGGGTAACCGAGCAGTACTTC
TRBV5-1	14	TRBD1	NA	TRBJ2-5	CASSYRDRQETQYF	TGCGCCAGCAGCTACAGGGACAGACAAGAGACCCAGTACTTC